This T cell receptor beta chain was sequenced during a study of T cell repertoires in cytomegalovirus infection. Across the whole study: Peptides in the study included HLA-C-restricted and HLA-B-restricted CMV epitopes.

This clonotype turned up a few times. The antigen is unknown. Between the trimmed V and J ends, which lost 3 bases and 8 bases, there was a span of 19 bases. CDR1 and CDR2 from the germline V gene are SEHNR and FQNEAQ (reference sequence). The CDR3 spans 15 residues. Study-wide findings and caveats: Predominance within the ex vivo response was attributable to HLA-C-restricted CMV-specific TCR beta clonotypes. Summed frequency of shared TCR beta families picked out CMV carriers who also had the relevant HLA.

TCRdb called the reads again in MiXCR, with one record for every CDR3 protein. The sample contains 750,000 to 900,000 distinct CDR3 sequences, about 29% of which appear only once. J is TRBJ1-2 and V is TRBV7-9; D remains ambiguous. The sample was cultured CD8+ T cells from PBMCs, taken from culture after CMV antigen stimulation. The receptor comes from a human donor in good health (CMV status not recorded). Some clones in this sample may be carry-over from other donors' samples. CDR3 nucleotides: TGTGCCAGCAGCTTGAAAGCCCCGGATCCGCGGGGCTACACCTTC. It is translated as CASSLKAPDPRGYTF.